A selection of T cell receptor beta chains follows, all from one sample in a study of blood T cell repertoires in COVID-19. TCRdb's copy holds only in-frame clones and misses some; the assay was immunoSEQ multiplex PCR. The table records roughly 40,000 clones, 76% of them present only once. Sequenced material: peripheral blood. Source of these receptors: an older man with active or convalescent COVID-19. The CDR3 runs from the conserved cysteine through the conserved F or W. Each record gives: CDR3 protein, CDR3 DNA, J gene, CDR3 length, D gene, clone size, V gene. A D gene is named only where the DNA matches it firmly. Size tells how often a clone was seen (once, few, many) or the class of an expanded clone, and some rows leave it out.

CDR3aa: CASLAGSTDTQYF
CDR3nt: TGTGCCAGCTTGGCGGGGTCCACAGATACGCAGTATTTT
j_gene: TRBJ2-3
len: 13
d_gene: -
abundance: -
v_gene: TRBV7-9

CDR3aa: CASSVGLAPETQYF
CDR3nt: TGTGCCAGCAGTGTAGGTCTAGCCCCAGAGACCCAGTACTTC
j_gene: TRBJ2-5
len: 14
d_gene: -
abundance: -
v_gene: TRBV2

CDR3aa: CASSQGLGGPENKQGPFLASTF
CDR3nt: TGTGCCAGCAGCCAAGGGTTAGGGGGCCCCGAGAACAAACAGGGGCCATTCCTGGCTAGCACCTTC
j_gene: TRBJ1-2
len: 22
d_gene: TRBD1
abundance: -
v_gene: TRBV3-1/TRBV3-2

CDR3aa: CASSERGTGVETQYF
CDR3nt: TGTGCCAGCAGTGAAAGGGGGACAGGGGTAGAGACCCAGTACTTC
j_gene: TRBJ2-5
len: 15
d_gene: TRBD1
abundance: -
v_gene: TRBV2

CDR3aa: CASSIQGGNTEAFF
CDR3nt: TGTGCCAGTAGTATACAGGGGGGGAACACTGAAGCTTTCTTT
j_gene: TRBJ1-1
len: 14
d_gene: TRBD1
abundance: -
v_gene: TRBV19

CDR3aa: CASSDRGGEKLFF
CDR3nt: TGTGCCAGCAGTGATAGAGGGGGTGAAAAACTGTTTTTT
j_gene: TRBJ1-4
len: 13
d_gene: -
abundance: -
v_gene: TRBV6-1

CDR3aa: CASSEPSGGRNEQFF
CDR3nt: TGCGCCAGCAGTGAGCCTAGCGGGGGGAGGAATGAGCAGTTCTTC
j_gene: TRBJ2-1
len: 15
d_gene: TRBD2
abundance: once
v_gene: TRBV10-1

CDR3aa: CASSQPGLGNEQFF
CDR3nt: TGTGCCAGCAGCCAGCCGGGACTAGGGAATGAGCAGTTCTTC
j_gene: TRBJ2-1
len: 14
d_gene: TRBD2
abundance: once
v_gene: TRBV3-1/TRBV3-2

CDR3aa: CASSLGQGDQPQHF
CDR3nt: TGTGCCAGCAGCTTAGGACAGGGAGATCAGCCCCAGCATTTT
j_gene: TRBJ1-5
len: 14
d_gene: TRBD1
abundance: -
v_gene: TRBV7-2

CDR3aa: CASSLGTEETQYF
CDR3nt: TGTGCCAGCAGCCTCGGGACAGAAGAGACCCAGTACTTC
j_gene: TRBJ2-5
len: 13
d_gene: TRBD1
abundance: -
v_gene: TRBV7-6

CDR3aa: CASSLAGGAHNEQFF
CDR3nt: TGTGCCAGCAGCTTAGCAGGAGGGGCCCACAATGAGCAGTTCTTC
j_gene: TRBJ2-1
len: 15
d_gene: -
abundance: -
v_gene: TRBV7-7

CDR3aa: CATEAGERNEQFF
CDR3nt: TGTGCCACCGAAGCGGGGGAAAGAAATGAGCAGTTCTTC
j_gene: TRBJ2-1
len: 13
d_gene: TRBD2
abundance: -
v_gene: TRBV7-9

CDR3aa: CSVRNEQFF
CDR3nt: TGCAGTGTGAGAAATGAGCAGTTCTTC
j_gene: TRBJ2-1
len: 9
d_gene: -
abundance: -
v_gene: TRBV20-1

CDR3aa: CASSSVPQGRSNSPLHF
CDR3nt: TGCGCCAGCAGCTCGGTGCCACAGGGTCGGAGTAATTCACCCCTCCACTTT
j_gene: TRBJ1-6
len: 17
d_gene: -
abundance: -
v_gene: TRBV5-1

CDR3aa: CASSRLVTDTQYF
CDR3nt: TGTGCCAGCAGTCGACTAGTCACAGATACGCAGTATTTT
j_gene: TRBJ2-3
len: 13
d_gene: -
abundance: -
v_gene: TRBV2

CDR3aa: CASRPSATNEKLFF
CDR3nt: TGTGCCAGCAGACCGTCGGCAACTAATGAAAAACTGTTTTTT
j_gene: TRBJ1-4
len: 14
d_gene: -
abundance: -
v_gene: TRBV7-2

CDR3aa: CASRDRHTDTQYF
CDR3nt: TGCGCCAGCAGAGACAGACACACAGATACGCAGTATTTT
j_gene: TRBJ2-3
len: 13
d_gene: -
abundance: -
v_gene: TRBV10-1

CDR3aa: CAIHDRVDSQPQHF
CDR3nt: TGTGCCATCCACGACAGGGTTGATAGTCAGCCCCAGCATTTT
j_gene: TRBJ1-5
len: 14
d_gene: TRBD1
abundance: -
v_gene: TRBV6-5

CDR3aa: CASSELQRGKTQYF
CDR3nt: TGTGCCAGCAGTGAACTCCAGCGGGGGAAGACCCAGTACTTC
j_gene: TRBJ2-5
len: 14
d_gene: TRBD2
abundance: once
v_gene: TRBV6-1

CDR3aa: CASSLTGGNTEAFF
CDR3nt: TGTGCCAGCAGCCTGACAGGGGGCAACACTGAAGCTTTCTTT
j_gene: TRBJ1-1
len: 14
d_gene: TRBD1
abundance: few
v_gene: TRBV5-4

CDR3aa: CASGSQRGGGRDTQYF
CDR3nt: TGTGCTAGTGGTTCCCAACGCGGCGGGGGCAGGGATACGCAGTATTTT
j_gene: TRBJ2-3
len: 16
d_gene: -
abundance: -
v_gene: TRBV12-5

CDR3aa: CATSDSGVGGPRLTDTQYF
CDR3nt: TGTGCCACCAGTGACTCAGGGGTTGGGGGCCCCCGACTCACAGATACGCAGTATTTT
j_gene: TRBJ2-3
len: 19
d_gene: -
abundance: -
v_gene: TRBV24-1